This T cell receptor (beta chain) was found in a study of T cell responses to AZD1222 COVID-19 vaccine. Method: immunoSEQ multiplex PCR; TCRdb's copy keeps in-frame clones and lacks some. The table has some 190,000 clones, roughly nine tenths seen once. Germline CDR1 is ENHRY and CDR2 is SYGVKD. CDR3 length: 14 residues. Trimming stripped 3 bases from V and 3 bases from J, with 8 bases between. This chain joins TRBV10-3 and TRBJ1-4, with D unresolved. The starting material was peripheral blood, obtained on day 0 of AZD1222 vaccination. This TCR was sampled from an adult in good health. The CDR3 spells CAISDPQSNEKLFF. The CDR3 DNA reads TGTGCCATCAGTGACCCTCAGTCTAATGAAAAACTGTTTTTT.